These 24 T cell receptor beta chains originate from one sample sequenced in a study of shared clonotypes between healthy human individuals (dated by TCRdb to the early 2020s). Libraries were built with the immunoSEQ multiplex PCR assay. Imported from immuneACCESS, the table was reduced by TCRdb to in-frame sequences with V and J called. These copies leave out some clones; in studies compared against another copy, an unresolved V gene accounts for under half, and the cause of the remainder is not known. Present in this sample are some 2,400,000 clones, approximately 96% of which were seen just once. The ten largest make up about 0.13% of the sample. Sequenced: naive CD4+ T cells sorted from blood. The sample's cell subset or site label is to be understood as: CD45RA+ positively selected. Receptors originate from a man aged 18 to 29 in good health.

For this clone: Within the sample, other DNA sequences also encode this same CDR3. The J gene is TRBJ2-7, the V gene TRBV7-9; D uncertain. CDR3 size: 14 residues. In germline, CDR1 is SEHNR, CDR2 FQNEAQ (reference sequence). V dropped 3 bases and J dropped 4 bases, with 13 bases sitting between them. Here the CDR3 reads CASSLGLPPYEQYF. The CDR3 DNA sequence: TGTGCCAGCAGCTTGGGCCTTCCCCCTTACGAGCAGTACTTC.

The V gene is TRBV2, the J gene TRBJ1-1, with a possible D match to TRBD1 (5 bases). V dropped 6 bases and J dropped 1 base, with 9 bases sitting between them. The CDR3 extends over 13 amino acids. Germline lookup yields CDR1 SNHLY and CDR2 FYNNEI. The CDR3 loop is CASSIGTNTEAFF. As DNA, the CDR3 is TGTGCCAGCAGCATTGGGACGAACACTGAAGCTTTCTTT.

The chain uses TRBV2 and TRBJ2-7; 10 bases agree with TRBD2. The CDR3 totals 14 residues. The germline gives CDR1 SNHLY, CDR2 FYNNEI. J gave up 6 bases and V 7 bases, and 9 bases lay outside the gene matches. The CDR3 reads CASIQGLAGVEQYF. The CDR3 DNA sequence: TGTGCCAGCATCCAGGGGCTAGCGGGAGTCGAGCAGTACTTC.

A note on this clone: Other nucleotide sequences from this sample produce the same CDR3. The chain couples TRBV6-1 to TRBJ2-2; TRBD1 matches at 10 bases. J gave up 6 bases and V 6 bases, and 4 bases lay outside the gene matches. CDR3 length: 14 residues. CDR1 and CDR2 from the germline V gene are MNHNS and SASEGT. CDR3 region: CASRSGTGAGELFF. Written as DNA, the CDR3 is TGTGCCAGCAGATCCGGGACAGGGGCCGGGGAGCTGTTTTTT.

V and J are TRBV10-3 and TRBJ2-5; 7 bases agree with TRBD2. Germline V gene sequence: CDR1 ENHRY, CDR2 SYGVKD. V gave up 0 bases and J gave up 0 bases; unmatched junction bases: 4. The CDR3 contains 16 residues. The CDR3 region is CAISESPLADQETQYF. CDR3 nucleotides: TGTGCCATCAGTGAGTCTCCGCTAGCGGACCAAGAGACCCAGTACTTC.

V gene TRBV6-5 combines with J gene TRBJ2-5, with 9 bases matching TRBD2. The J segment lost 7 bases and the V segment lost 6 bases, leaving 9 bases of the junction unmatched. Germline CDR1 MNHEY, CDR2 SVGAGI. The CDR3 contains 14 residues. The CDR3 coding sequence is TGTGCCAGCAGATTAGCGGGAGTAATTGGGACCCAGTACTTC. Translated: CASRLAGVIGTQYF.

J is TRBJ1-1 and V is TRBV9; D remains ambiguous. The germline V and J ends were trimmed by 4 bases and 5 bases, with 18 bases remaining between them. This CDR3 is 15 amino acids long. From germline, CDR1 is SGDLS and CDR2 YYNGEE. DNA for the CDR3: TGTGCCAGCAGCCCTCGGCCCCTTGCTAGGACTGAAGCTTTCTTT. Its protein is CASSPRPLARTEAFF.

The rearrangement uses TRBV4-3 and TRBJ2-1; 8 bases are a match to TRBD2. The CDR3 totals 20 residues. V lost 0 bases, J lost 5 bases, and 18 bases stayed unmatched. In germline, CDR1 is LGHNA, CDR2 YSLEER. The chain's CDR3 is CASSQDILWAAGETHNEQFF. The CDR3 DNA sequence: TGCGCCAGCAGCCAAGATATCCTTTGGGCAGCGGGAGAAACGCACAATGAGCAGTTCTTC.

CDR3 sequence (DNA): TGCGCCAGCAGTCGGGGGGGGCCTAATCAGCCCCAGCATTTT. This codes for CASSRGGPNQPQHF. This chain uses TRBV10-2 with TRBJ1-5, with D tentatively TRBD1 (6 bases). The CDR3 has 14 amino acids. The V gene's germline CDR1 is WSHSY and CDR2 SAAADI. Trimming stripped 5 bases from V and 4 bases from J, with 12 bases between.

The CDR3 here is CASSLVTGDNYGYTF. The CDR3 DNA sequence: TGCGCCAGCAGCTTGGTAACAGGGGATAACTATGGCTACACCTTC. The chain employs TRBV5-1 and TRBJ1-2, with 7 positions matching TRBD1. CDR1 is SGHRS, CDR2 YFSETQ, per germline. V was pared by 0 bases and J by 1 base, with 3 bases of the junction left unmatched. CDR3 size: 15 residues.

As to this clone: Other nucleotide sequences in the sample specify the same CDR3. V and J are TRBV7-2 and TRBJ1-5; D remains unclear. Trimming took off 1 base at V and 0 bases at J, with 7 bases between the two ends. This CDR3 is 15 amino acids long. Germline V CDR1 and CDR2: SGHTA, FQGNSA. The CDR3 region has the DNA TGTGCCAGCAGCTTAGACGGACGTAGCAATCAGCCCCAGCATTTT. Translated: CASSLDGRSNQPQHF.

CDR3 nucleotide sequence: TGTGCCAGCAGCTTAGGGGACACGGACTATGGCTACACCTTC. It yields the protein CASSLGDTDYGYTF. The chain is built from TRBV5-5 and TRBJ1-2; possible D gene TRBD1, 6 bases. The V end was cut by 2 bases, the J end by 3 bases, with 11 bases between. CDR3 length: 14 amino acids. CDR1 and CDR2 from the germline V gene are SGHKS and YYEKEE (reference sequence).

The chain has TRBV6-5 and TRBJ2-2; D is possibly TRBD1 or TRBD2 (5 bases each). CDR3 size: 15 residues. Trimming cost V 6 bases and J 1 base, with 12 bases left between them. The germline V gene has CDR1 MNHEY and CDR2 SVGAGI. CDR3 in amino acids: CASRDARGNTGELFF. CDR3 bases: TGTGCCAGCAGGGATGCGAGGGGGAACACCGGGGAGCTGTTTTTT.

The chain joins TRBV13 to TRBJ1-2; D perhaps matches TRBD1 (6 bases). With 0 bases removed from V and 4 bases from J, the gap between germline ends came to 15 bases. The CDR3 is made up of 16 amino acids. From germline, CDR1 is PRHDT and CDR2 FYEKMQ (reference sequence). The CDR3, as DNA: TGTGCCAGCAGCTTAGGCATGAGGGGGGTTAGCTATGGCTACACCTTC. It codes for CASSLGMRGVSYGYTF.

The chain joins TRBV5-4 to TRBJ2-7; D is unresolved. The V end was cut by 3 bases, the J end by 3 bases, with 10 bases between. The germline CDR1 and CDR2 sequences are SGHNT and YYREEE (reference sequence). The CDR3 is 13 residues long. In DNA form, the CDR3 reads TGTGCCAGCAGCTCCGGCCCTTTCTACGAGCAGTACTTC. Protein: CASSSGPFYEQYF.

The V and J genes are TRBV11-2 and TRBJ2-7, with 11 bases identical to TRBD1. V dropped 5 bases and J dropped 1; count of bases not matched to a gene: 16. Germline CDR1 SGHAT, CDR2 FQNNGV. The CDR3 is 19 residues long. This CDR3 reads CASSPSPGQGGFWSYEQYF. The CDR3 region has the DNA TGTGCCAGCAGCCCTTCCCCGGGACAGGGGGGTTTCTGGTCCTACGAGCAGTACTTC.

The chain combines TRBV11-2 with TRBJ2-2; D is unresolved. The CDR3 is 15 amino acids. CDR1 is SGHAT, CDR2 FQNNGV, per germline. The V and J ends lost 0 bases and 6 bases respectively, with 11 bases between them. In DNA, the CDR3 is TGTGCCAGCAGCTTAGACAGGATCGCGTCCGGGGAGCTGTTTTTT. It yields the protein CASSLDRIASGELFF.

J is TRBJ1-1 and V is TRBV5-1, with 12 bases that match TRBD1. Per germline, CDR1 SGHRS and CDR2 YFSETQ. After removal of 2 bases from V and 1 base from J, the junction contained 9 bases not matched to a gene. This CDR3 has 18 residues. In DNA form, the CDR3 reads TGCGCCAGCAGCTTTCGGGGACAGGGGGCCCCTCGGAACACTGAAGCTTTCTTT. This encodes CASSFRGQGAPRNTEAFF.

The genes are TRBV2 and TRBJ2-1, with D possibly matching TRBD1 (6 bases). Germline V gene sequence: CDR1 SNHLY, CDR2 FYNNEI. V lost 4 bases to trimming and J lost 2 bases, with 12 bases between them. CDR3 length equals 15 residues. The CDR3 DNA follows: TGTGCCAGCAGTGGCGTGGGGACACCCTACAATGAGCAGTTCTTC. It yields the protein CASSGVGTPYNEQFF.

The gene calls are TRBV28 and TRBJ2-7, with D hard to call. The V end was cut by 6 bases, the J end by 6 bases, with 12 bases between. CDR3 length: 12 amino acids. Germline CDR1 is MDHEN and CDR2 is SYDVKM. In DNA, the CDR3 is TGTGCCAGCAGGCCTCCGGCGGCCGAGCAGTACTTC. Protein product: CASRPPAAEQYF.

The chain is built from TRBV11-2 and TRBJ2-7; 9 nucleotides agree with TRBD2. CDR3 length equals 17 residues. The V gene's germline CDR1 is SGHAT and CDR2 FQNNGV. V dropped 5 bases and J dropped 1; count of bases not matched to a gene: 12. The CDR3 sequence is CASSLLNLAGLSYEQYF. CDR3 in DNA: TGTGCCAGCAGCCTTCTCAACCTAGCGGGACTGTCCTACGAGCAGTACTTC.

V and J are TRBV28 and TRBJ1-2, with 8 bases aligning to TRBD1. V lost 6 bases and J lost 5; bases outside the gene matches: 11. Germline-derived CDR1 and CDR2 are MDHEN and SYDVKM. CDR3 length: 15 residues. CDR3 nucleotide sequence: TGTGCCAGCAGCTCCCCCGGACAGGGCCTATATGGCTACACCTTC. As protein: CASSSPGQGLYGYTF.

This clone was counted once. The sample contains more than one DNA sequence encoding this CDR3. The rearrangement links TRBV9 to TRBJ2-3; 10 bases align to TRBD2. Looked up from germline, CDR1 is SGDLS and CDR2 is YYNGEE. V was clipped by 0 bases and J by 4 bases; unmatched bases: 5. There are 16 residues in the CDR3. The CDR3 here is CASSVGAGGPADTQYF. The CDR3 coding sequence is TGTGCCAGCAGCGTAGGAGCGGGAGGGCCCGCAGATACGCAGTATTTT.

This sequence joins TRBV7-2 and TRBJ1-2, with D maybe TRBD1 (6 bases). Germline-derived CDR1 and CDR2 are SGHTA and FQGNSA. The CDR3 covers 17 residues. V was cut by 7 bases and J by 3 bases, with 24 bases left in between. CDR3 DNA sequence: TGTGCCAGCAACCCACGCCCCTGGGGGGCGCGGGACTATGGCTACACCTTC. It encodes CASNPRPWGARDYGYTF.